The 9 T cell receptor beta chains given below trace back to one sample, sequenced in a study of shared clonotypes between healthy human individuals. The protocol was immunoSEQ multiplex PCR, while the TCRdb copy is restricted to in-frame clones and leaves out a portion. The sample has 2,500,000 or so clones, under 95% seen once. The sample taken for sequencing was naive CD4+ T cells from PBMCs. Subset noted: CD45RA+ positively selected. Source of these receptors: a man aged 18 to 29 in good health. Some clones in this sample may be carry-over from other donors' samples.

The chain couples TRBV19 to TRBJ1-2; D possibly corresponds to TRBD1 (6 bases). Germline CDR1 is LNHDA and CDR2 is SQIVND (reference sequence). The CDR3 runs to 14 residues. Trimming left V 6 bases short and J 2 bases short, with 13 bases between. The CDR3, as DNA: TGTGCCAGTAGAACTGGGCAGGGGAACTATGGCTACACCTTC. Amino acid sequence: CASRTGQGNYGYTF. The full variable domain, its missing parts supplied by reference TRBV19 and TRBJ1-2, is DGGITQSPKYLFRKEGQNVTLSCEQNLNHDAMYWYRQDPGQGLRLIYYSQIVNDFQKGDIAEGYSVSREKKESFPLTVTSAQKNPTAFYLCASRTGQGNYGYTFGSGTRLTVV.

The chain is built from TRBV7-9 and TRBJ2-7; TRBD2 agrees at 13 bases. Germline V CDR1 and CDR2: SEHNR, FQNEAQ (reference sequence). The J segment lost 3 bases and the V segment lost 1 base, leaving 3 bases of the junction unmatched. This CDR3 region has 16 residues. The CDR3 protein is CASSLGGLAGFYEQYF. The CDR3 DNA sequence: TGTGCCAGCAGCTTAGGGGGACTAGCGGGATTCTACGAGCAGTACTTC.

This sequence joins TRBV27 and TRBJ2-1; the D gene is possibly TRBD2 (5 bases). The CDR3 sequence is 17 residues long. Germline V gives CDR1 MNHEY, CDR2 SMNVEV (reference sequence). V lost 1 base to trimming and J lost 3 bases, with 16 bases between them. The CDR3: CASSLFRPGSGYNEQFF. The CDR3 bases are TGTGCCAGCAGTTTATTTCGTCCTGGGAGCGGCTACAATGAGCAGTTCTTC.

V usage is TRBV27 and J usage is TRBJ2-5, with 7 bases identical to TRBD2. The CDR3 extends over 13 amino acids. Germline V CDR1 and CDR2: MNHEY, SMNVEV (reference sequence). V was pared by 5 bases and J by 5 bases, with 5 bases of the junction left unmatched. The CDR3 sequence: CASSQWGGETQYF. CDR3 nucleotides: TGTGCCAGCAGTCAATGGGGAGGGGAGACCCAGTACTTC.

The chain is built from TRBV12-5 and TRBJ2-5; TRBD2 is a possible D gene (5 bases). The CDR3 runs 12 residues. The V gene's germline CDR1 is LGHNT and CDR2 FRNRAP. The germline V and J ends were trimmed by 6 bases and 2 bases, with 7 bases remaining between them. The CDR3: CASGREQETQYF. The CDR3 nucleotides are TGTGCTAGTGGCCGGGAACAAGAGACCCAGTACTTC. The full variable domain, its missing parts supplied by reference TRBV12-5 and TRBJ2-5, is DARVTQTPRHKVTEMGQEVTMRCQPILGHNTVFWYRQTMMQGLELLAYFRNRAPLDDSGMPKDRFSAEMPDATLATLKIQPSEPRDSAVYFCASGREQETQYFGPGTRLLVL.

Notes on this clone: Other nucleotide sequences from this sample produce the same CDR3. The chain employs TRBV5-1 and TRBJ1-1, with a possible D match to TRBD1 (6 bases). V gave up 0 bases and J gave up 2 bases, with 11 bases separating them. CDR1 is SGHRS and CDR2 is YFSETQ in the germline V gene. The CDR3 has 15 residues. The DNA for the CDR3 is TGCGCCAGCAGCTTGGTTGCAGGGGCAAACACTGAAGCTTTCTTT. It is translated as CASSLVAGANTEAFF.

The rearrangement joins TRBV28 to TRBJ1-1; D call uncertain. The length of the CDR3 is 15 residues. Germline assignment: CDR1 MDHEN and CDR2 SYDVKM. Trimming took 7 bases from V and 0 from J, leaving 15 bases between them. This chain's CDR3 is CASTSTVGLNTEAFF. CDR3 nucleotides: TGTGCCAGCACGAGCACGGTGGGGTTGAACACTGAAGCTTTCTTT.

V is TRBV27 and J is TRBJ1-1; the D is unclear. V lost 2 bases, J lost 0 bases, and 7 bases lay in between. The CDR3 extends over 14 amino acids. CDR1 is MNHEY and CDR2 is SMNVEV in the germline V gene (reference sequence). CDR3 sequence reads: CASSLHTVNTEAFF. The CDR3 coding sequence is TGTGCCAGCAGTTTACATACAGTGAACACTGAAGCTTTCTTT.

V gene TRBV9 combines with J gene TRBJ2-3, with TRBD2 matching over 10 bases. Germline V gene data show CDR1 as SGDLS and CDR2 as YYNGEE. V gave up 3 bases and J gave up 1 base; unmatched junction bases: 11. The CDR3 runs 18 residues. The CDR3 coding sequence is TGTGCCAGCAGCGCCCGAACCCGGACTAGCGGCCGCACAGATACGCAGTATTTT. Its translation: CASSARTRTSGRTDTQYF.